This TCR beta chain was sequenced for a study of T cell responses to AZD1222 COVID-19 vaccine. The study's findings and limits: Among spike-specific TCRs, nearly half reportedly target unmutated variant regions.

Per germline, CDR1 SNHLY and CDR2 FYNNEI. The germline V and J ends were trimmed by 4 bases and 5 bases, with 20 bases remaining between them. The CDR3 covers 16 residues. Notes on this clone: Its antigen is undetermined.

Profiled with immunoSEQ multiplex PCR; TCRdb holds only in-frame clones, not every one. The table has 200,000 or so clones, approximately 94% seen once. The rearrangement links TRBV2 to TRBJ1-2; D unclear. Material: peripheral blood, obtained on day 0 of MenACWY control vaccination. The receptor's source is an adult in good health. The CDR3 sequence is CASSAFSPRNLYGYTF. In DNA, the CDR3 is TGTGCCAGCAGTGCGTTTTCCCCTCGAAATTTGTATGGCTACACCTTC. The variable domain in full, with the rest retrieved from reference TRBV2 and TRBJ1-2, is EPEVTQTPSHQVTQMGQEVILRCVPISNHLYFYWYRQILGQKVEFLVSFYNNEISEKSEIFDDQFSVERPDGSNFTLKIRSTKLEDSAMYFCASSAFSPRNLYGYTFGSGTRLTVV.